A selection of T cell receptor beta chains follows, all from one sample in a study of blood T cells in healthy people across ages. TCRdb fed the 5' RACE reads into MiXCR, producing one record per CDR3 protein. The table has 1.5 million to 2 million distinct CDR3 sequences, under 30% seen once. Sequenced input: blood. These receptors were obtained from a woman in her 30s in good health. Both conserved end residues are part of each CDR3. The order of the fields is D gene, clone size, CDR3 length, J gene, V gene, CDR3 protein, CDR3 DNA. A D gene is named only where the DNA matches it firmly. A clone size is listed for some rows: how often the clone was seen (once, few, many), or a class if it is expanded.

-,few,12,TRBJ2-1,TRBV15,CATSRVANEQFF,TGTGCCACCAGCAGAGTCGCAAATGAGCAGTTCTTC
-,-,16,TRBJ1-2,TRBV6-5,CASSYSMAGSRYGYTF,TGTGCCAGCAGTTACTCGATGGCAGGGAGTCGCTATGGCTACACCTTC
-,-,14,TRBJ2-3,TRBV11-2,CASSLNPAPDAQYF,TGTGCCAGCAGTCTAAACCCAGCGCCAGATGCGCAGTATTTT
TRBD1,many,14,TRBJ1-2,TRBV27,CASSLSGQVLGYTF,TGTGCCAGCAGTTTATCGGGACAGGTCCTTGGCTACACCTTC
-,-,13,TRBJ2-4,TRBV6-5,CASSNDPSGERYF,TGTGCCAGCAGTAATGACCCTTCCGGGGAGAGGTACTTC
TRBD1,-,15,TRBJ2-2,TRBV11-2,CSSSITGERNGELFF,TGTTCCAGCAGCATCACAGGGGAGCGGAACGGGGAGCTGTTTTTT
-,-,15,TRBJ2-1,TRBV2,CASTSGIGFYNEQFF,TGTGCCAGCACGTCAGGGATAGGTTTTTACAATGAGCAGTTCTTC
TRBD1,many,15,TRBJ2-3,TRBV29-1,CSVPVGQGITDTQYF,TGCAGCGTCCCGGTCGGACAGGGTATAACAGATACGCAGTATTTT
TRBD2,few,14,TRBJ2-1,TRBV12-3/TRBV12-4,CASRGTSDLSEQFF,TGTGCCAGCCGAGGGACTAGTGATTTGTCTGAGCAGTTCTTC
TRBD1,few,15,TRBJ1-1,TRBV5-1,CASSLDSRQGTEAFF,TGCGCCAGCAGCTTGGATAGCCGACAGGGGACTGAAGCTTTCTTT
TRBD2,-,14,TRBJ2-7,TRBV7-9,CAGSLASGSEEQYF,TGTGCCGGCAGCTTGGCTAGCGGGAGTGAAGAGCAGTACTTC
TRBD1,few,16,TRBJ2-7,TRBV19,CASSIVVGQGDYEQYF,TGTGCCAGTAGTATTGTCGTTGGACAGGGCGACTACGAGCAGTACTTC
TRBD2,-,16,TRBJ2-7,TRBV6-6,CAGRPSGRAGTYEQYF,TGTGCCGGCAGGCCTAGCGGGAGGGCTGGGACCTACGAGCAGTACTTC
-,many,13,TRBJ2-5,TRBV12-3/TRBV12-4,CASSSRVGETQYF,TGTGCCAGCAGTTCCAGGGTCGGGGAGACCCAGTACTTC